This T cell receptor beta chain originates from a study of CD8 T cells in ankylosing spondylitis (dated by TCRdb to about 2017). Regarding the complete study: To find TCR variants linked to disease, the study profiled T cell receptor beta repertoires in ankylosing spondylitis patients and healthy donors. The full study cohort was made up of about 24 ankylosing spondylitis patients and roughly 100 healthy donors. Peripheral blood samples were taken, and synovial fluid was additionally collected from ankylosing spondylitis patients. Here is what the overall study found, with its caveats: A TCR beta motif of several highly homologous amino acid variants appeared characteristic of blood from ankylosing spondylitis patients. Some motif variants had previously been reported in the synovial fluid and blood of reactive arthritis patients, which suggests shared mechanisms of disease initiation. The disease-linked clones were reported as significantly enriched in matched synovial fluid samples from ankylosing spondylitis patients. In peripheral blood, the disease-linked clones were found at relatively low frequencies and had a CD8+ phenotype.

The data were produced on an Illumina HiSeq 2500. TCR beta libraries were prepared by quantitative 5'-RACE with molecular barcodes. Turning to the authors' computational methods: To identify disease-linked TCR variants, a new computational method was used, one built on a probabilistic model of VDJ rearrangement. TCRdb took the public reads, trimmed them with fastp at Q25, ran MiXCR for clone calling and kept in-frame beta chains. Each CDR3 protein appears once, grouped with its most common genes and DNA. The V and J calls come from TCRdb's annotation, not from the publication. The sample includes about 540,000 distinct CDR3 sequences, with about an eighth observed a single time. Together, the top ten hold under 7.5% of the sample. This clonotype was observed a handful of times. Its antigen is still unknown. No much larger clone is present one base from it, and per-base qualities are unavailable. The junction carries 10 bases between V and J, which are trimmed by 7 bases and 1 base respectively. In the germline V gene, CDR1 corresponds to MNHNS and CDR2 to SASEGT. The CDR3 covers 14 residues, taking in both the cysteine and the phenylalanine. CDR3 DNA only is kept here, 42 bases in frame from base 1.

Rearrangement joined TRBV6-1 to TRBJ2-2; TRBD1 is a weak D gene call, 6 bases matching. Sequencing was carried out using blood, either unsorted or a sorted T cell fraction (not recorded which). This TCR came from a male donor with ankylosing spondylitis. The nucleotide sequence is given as TGTGCCAGCAAACGGACAGAGAACACCGGGGAGCTGTTTTTT. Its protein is CASKRTENTGELFF.